The rows below give T cell receptor beta chains drawn from one sample of a study of blood T cell repertoires in COVID-19. Sequenced by immunoSEQ multiplex PCR; TCRdb stores in-frame clones only, minus some. The sample holds 250,000 or so clones, nearly 90% seen once. Sequencing was carried out using peripheral blood. The receptor set was obtained from a woman aged 55-70 years with COVID-19, enrolled during active disease. CDR3s include the opening cysteine and the closing phenylalanine or tryptophan.

j_call | cdr3_length | v_call | cdr3_aa
TRBJ2-3 | 17 | TRBV7-6 | CASNPLASGGAGDTQYF
TRBJ1-1 | 13 | TRBV29-1 | CSAASGGNTEAFF
TRBJ1-1 | 15 | TRBV7-2 | CASSLRTGANTEAFF
TRBJ2-2 | 16 | TRBV9 | CASSVLPGGTQGELFF
TRBJ1-2 | 13 | TRBV6-2/TRBV6-3 | CASSLTGIYGYTF
TRBJ1-4 | 15 | TRBV18 | CASSPSTSTNEKLFF
TRBJ2-2 | 15 | TRBV4-1 | CASSQVGTGRGELFF
TRBJ2-1 | 16 | TRBV3-1/TRBV3-2 | CASSPVGGLSYNEQFF
TRBJ1-4 | 16 | TRBV18 | CASSPVRVATNEKLFF
TRBJ1-4 | 15 | TRBV4-3 | CASSQEGGANEKLFF
TRBJ1-6 | 12 | TRBV2 | CASRRDDSPLHF
TRBJ2-7 | 12 | TRBV2 | CASRRQGYEQYF
TRBJ1-5 | 14 | TRBV19 | CASSIKGQGTPQHF
TRBJ1-2 | 13 | TRBV6-5 | CASNHGQGAGYTF
TRBJ2-7 | 13 | TRBV30 | CAWGLQGRYEQYF
TRBJ1-2 | 13 | TRBV29-1 | CSVHLITGYGYTF
TRBJ2-7 | 14 | TRBV6-6 | CASSSGGSSYEQYF
TRBJ2-1 | 17 | TRBV18 | CASSPGAGTGAPNEQFF
TRBJ1-4 | 13 | TRBV5-1 | CASSVGTGWKLFF
TRBJ1-2 | 14 | TRBV19 | CASTDRGPGYGYTF
TRBJ1-2 | 12 | TRBV5-8 | CASSLGGYGYTF
TRBJ1-6 | 16 | TRBV7-8 | CASSLEPTVYNSPLHF
TRBJ2-5 | 14 | TRBV6-2/TRBV6-3 | CASSSGGAVKTQYF
TRBJ2-1 | 16 | TRBV3-1/TRBV3-2 | CASSPRGGSSYNEQFF
TRBJ2-5 | 13 | TRBV7-9 | CASSSRGPETQYF
TRBJ2-7 | 19 | TRBV6-6 | CASSQYSSPGLADFWEQYF
TRBJ1-5 | 14 | TRBV19 | CASSEGQGEQPQHF
TRBJ1-1 | 12 | TRBV9 | CASSPGSTEAFF
TRBJ2-1 | 14 | TRBV15 | CATSRVDRGNEQFF
TRBJ2-7 | 14 | TRBV3-1/TRBV3-2 | CASSPHRGGYEQYF
TRBJ1-4 | 16 | TRBV4-3 | CASSQAPGQGLRKLFF
TRBJ1-2 | 14 | TRBV6-1 | CASVNSGSYYGYTF
TRBJ1-2 | 12 | TRBV12-3/TRBV12-4 | CASSYLSKGYTF
TRBJ2-1 | 13 | TRBV29-1 | CSVKRGGYNEQFF
TRBJ1-2 | 13 | TRBV13 | CASSLQGNYGYTF